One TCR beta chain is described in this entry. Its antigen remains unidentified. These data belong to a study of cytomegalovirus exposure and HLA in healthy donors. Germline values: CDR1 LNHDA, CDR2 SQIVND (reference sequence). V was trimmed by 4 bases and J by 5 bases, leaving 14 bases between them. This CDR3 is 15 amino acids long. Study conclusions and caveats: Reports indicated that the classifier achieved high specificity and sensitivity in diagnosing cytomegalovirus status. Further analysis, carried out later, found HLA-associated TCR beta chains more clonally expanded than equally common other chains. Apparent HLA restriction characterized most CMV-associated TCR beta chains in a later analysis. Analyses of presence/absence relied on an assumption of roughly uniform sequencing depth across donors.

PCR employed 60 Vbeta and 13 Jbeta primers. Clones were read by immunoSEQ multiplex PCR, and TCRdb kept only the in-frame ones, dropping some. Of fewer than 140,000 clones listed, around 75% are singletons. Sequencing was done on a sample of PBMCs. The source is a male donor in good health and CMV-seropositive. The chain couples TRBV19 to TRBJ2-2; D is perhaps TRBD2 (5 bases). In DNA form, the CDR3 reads TGTGCCAGTAGTACTAGCTACTTTAGGACCGGGGAGCTGTTTTTT. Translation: CASSTSYFRTGELFF.